This T cell receptor (beta chain) appears in the sequencing data of a study of beta chain features in type 1 diabetes. Study information: There was similarity between patients and healthy donors in age, gender and cell yields.

About this clone: Its antigen remains unknown.

The sequenced template was cDNA made from the entire isolated RNA. Assay used: immunoSEQ multiplex PCR; TCRdb lists only in-frame clones, some missing. The sample holds some 360,000 clones; 8.5% to 10% are singletons and the top ten take 0.55% to 0.75%. Overall study results and limits: The naive, central memory and Treg TCRB repertoires of patients appeared to be more similar to one another than those of healthy donors. Any PCR bias toward short templates would affect both groups alike. Type 1 diabetes patients had fewer VDJ junction insertions and more deletions. TCRB CDR3s were moderately but significantly shorter in Type 1 diabetes patients in all four CD4+ subsets.

V lost 4 bases to trimming and J lost 5 bases; unmatched junction nucleotides: 6. CDR3 size: 14 residues. The germline CDR1 and CDR2 sequences are SGDLS and YYNGEE. The sample taken for sequencing was central memory CD4+ T cells from blood. The clonotype was recovered from a man in his thirties or forties with type 1 diabetes. The rearrangement uses TRBV9 and TRBJ2-5; 9 bases agree with TRBD1. The CDR3 loop reads CASSPRTGEETQYF. In DNA form, the CDR3 reads TGTGCCAGCAGCCCCCGGACAGGGGAGGAGACCCAGTACTTC.